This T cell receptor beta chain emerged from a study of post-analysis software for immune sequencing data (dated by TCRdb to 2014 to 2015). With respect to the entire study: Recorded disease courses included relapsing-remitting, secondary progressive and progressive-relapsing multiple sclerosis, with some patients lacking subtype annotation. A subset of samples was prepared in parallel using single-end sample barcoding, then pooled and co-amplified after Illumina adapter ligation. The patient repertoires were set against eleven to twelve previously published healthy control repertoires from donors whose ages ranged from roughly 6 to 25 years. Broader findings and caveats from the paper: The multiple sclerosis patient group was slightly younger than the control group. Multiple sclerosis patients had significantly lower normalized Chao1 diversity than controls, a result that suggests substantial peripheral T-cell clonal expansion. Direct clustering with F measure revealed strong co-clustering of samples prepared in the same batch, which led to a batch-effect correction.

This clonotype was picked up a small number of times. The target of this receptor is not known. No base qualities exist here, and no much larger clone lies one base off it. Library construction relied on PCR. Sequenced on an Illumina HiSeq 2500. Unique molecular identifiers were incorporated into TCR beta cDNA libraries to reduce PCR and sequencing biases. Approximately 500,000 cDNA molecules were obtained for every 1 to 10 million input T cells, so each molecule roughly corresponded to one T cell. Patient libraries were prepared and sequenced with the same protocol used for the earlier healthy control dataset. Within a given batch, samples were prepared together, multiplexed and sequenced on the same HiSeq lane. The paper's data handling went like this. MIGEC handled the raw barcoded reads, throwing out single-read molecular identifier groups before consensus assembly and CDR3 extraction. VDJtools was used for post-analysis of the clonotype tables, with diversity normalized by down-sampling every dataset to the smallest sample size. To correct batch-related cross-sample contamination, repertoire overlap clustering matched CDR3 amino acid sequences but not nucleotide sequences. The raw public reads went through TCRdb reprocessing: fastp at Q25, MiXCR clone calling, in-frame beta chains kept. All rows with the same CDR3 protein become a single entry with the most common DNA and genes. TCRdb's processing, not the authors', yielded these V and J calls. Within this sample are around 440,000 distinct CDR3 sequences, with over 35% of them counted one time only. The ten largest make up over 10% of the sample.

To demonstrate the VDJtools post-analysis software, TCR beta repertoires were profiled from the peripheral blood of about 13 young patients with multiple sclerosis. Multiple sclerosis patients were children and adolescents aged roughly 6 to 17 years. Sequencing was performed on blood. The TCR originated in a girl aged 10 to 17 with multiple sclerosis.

Here is the DNA: TGCAGTGCTAGAGATCTCACCAACAATGAGCAGTTCTTC. This yields the protein CSARDLTNNEQFF. Rearrangement joined TRBV20-1 to TRBJ2-1; no D gene can be assigned with confidence. V drops 0 bases and J drops 5 bases, leaving 8 bases in between. Taken from cysteine to phenylalanine, the CDR3 has 13 residues. The read is trimmed to its CDR3 DNA, 39 bases read in frame from base 1. Reading the germline V gene (reference sequence) gives CDR1 DFQATT and CDR2 SNEGSKA.